This T cell receptor (beta chain) was sequenced in a study of CD8 T cells in ankylosing spondylitis (dated 2017 in TCRdb). About the investigation overall: To find TCR variants linked to disease, the study profiled T cell receptor beta repertoires in ankylosing spondylitis patients and healthy donors. The full study cohort comprised roughly 24 ankylosing spondylitis patients and around 100 healthy donors. Peripheral blood samples were taken, and synovial fluid was additionally collected from ankylosing spondylitis patients.

This clonotype was counted ten times or more. This clone's antigen is unknown. No much larger clone is present one base from it, and per-base qualities are unavailable. The reads were generated on an Illumina HiSeq 2500. Quantitative 5'-RACE with molecular barcodes was used to prepare TCR beta libraries. On the study's bioinformatics: A new computational method, built on a probabilistic model of VDJ rearrangement, was used to identify disease-linked TCR variants. TCRdb reprocessed the public reads (quality trimming at Q25 with fastp, clone calling with MiXCR) and kept in-frame beta chains. Each entry merges the rows of one CDR3 protein and shows their most common DNA and genes. The V and J calls follow TCRdb's processing rather than the paper's. The sample yields roughly 470,000 distinct CDR3 sequences; roughly 27% were counted once. Jointly, the top ten make up 0.89% of the sample. V was cut back by 2 bases and J by 5 bases, leaving a gap of 3 bases between them. Counted from cysteine to phenylalanine, this CDR3 has 12 amino acids. Just the 36-base CDR3 DNA is kept, in frame starting at base 1. CDR1 is given as MNHEY and CDR2 as SMNVEV, both from the germline V gene (reference sequence).

The investigation overall reported the following: A CD8+ phenotype was shown by the disease-linked clones, which were found at relatively low frequencies in peripheral blood. Blood from ankylosing spondylitis patients appeared to be characterized by a TCR beta motif made up of about 8 highly homologous amino acid variants. Some motif variants were previously reported in synovial fluid and blood of reactive arthritis patients, suggesting common disease-initiation mechanisms. Significant enrichment of the disease-linked clones was reported in matched synovial fluid samples from ankylosing spondylitis patients.

The sample was blood, either unsorted or a sorted T cell fraction (not recorded which). This receptor was taken from a male donor with ankylosing spondylitis. The chain links TRBV27 with TRBJ2-2, with the D gene call left open. The DNA is as follows: TGTGCCAGCAGTTTAAGAACCGGGGAGCTGTTTTTT. Its translation reads: CASSLRTGELFF.